This passage covers 16 T cell receptor beta chains from one sample sequenced in a study of CD8 T cells in ankylosing spondylitis. TCRdb reanalysed the 5' RACE reads using MiXCR and keeps one entry per CDR3 protein. The sample has about 160,000 distinct CDR3 sequences; approximately 16% are singletons. The sample was blood, either unsorted or a sorted T cell fraction (not recorded which). Receptors were obtained from a male donor with ankylosing spondylitis or in good health (not recorded which).

There are a few counts of this clonotype. J is TRBJ1-4 and V is TRBV20-1; possible D gene TRBD1, 5 bases. There are 13 residues in the CDR3. V was clipped by 5 bases and J by 5 bases, with 12 bases between them. Germline V gene lookup returns CDR1 DFQATT and CDR2 SNEGSKA (reference sequence). The CDR3 nucleotides are TGCAGTGCTGAACCGGGACGGAATGAAAAACTGTTTTTT. Translation gives CSAEPGRNEKLFF.

This clonotype was detected ten times or more. The V gene is TRBV20-1, the J gene TRBJ2-3; a weak D match, TRBD2 (6 bases). This CDR3 is 14 amino acids long. The germline V and J ends were trimmed by 1 base and 0 bases, with 8 bases remaining between them. Germline CDR1 reads DFQATT; CDR2 reads SNEGSKA (reference sequence). The CDR3 nucleotides read TGCAGTGCTAGAGGACTAGTGAGCACAGATACGCAGTATTTT. Its translation is CSARGLVSTDTQYF.

This clonotype was counted ten times or more. The rearrangement uses TRBV5-1 and TRBJ1-4; D possibly corresponds to TRBD1 (6 bases). CDR1 and CDR2 from the germline V gene are SGHRS and YFSETQ. This CDR3 comprises 15 residues. V was cut by 2 bases and J by 2 bases, with 10 bases left in between. For the CDR3, the DNA is TGCGCCAGCAGCTTAGGACAGACCACTAATGAAAAACTGTTTTTT. Translating it yields CASSLGQTTNEKLFF.

The sample holds one count of this clonotype. This may be a read error, as it is one base from a much larger clone. J is TRBJ2-1 and V is TRBV5-1; 8 positions match TRBD1. Trimming took 4 bases from V and 10 from J; bases not matched to a gene: 7. The CDR3 covers 13 residues. The germline gives CDR1 SGHRS, CDR2 YFSETQ. In DNA, the CDR3 is TGCGCCAGCAGCCCATCTTCAGGGGGCGAGCAGTTCTTC. Its protein product is CASSPSSGGEQFF.

The chain employs TRBV29-1 and TRBJ1-2; TRBD1 matches 9 bases. CDR1 is SQVTM, CDR2 ANQGSEA, per germline. This CDR3 comprises 14 residues. The J segment lost 5 bases and the V segment lost 7 bases, leaving 11 bases of the junction unmatched. Here the CDR3 reads CSAARDREGYGYTF. CDR3 DNA: TGCAGCGCCGCCAGGGACAGGGAAGGATATGGCTACACCTTC. The variable domain in full, with the rest retrieved from reference TRBV29-1 and TRBJ1-2, is SAVISQKPSRDICQRGTSLTIQCQVDSQVTMMFWYRQQPGQSLTLIATANQGSEATYESGFVIDKFPISRPNLTFSTLTVSNMSPEDSSIYLCSAARDREGYGYTFGSGTRLTVV.

This clonotype was found many times. J is TRBJ2-3 and V is TRBV20-1; D is unresolved. Germline loops: CDR1 DFQATT, CDR2 SNEGSKA (reference sequence). Trimming stripped 3 bases from V and 0 bases from J, with 4 bases between. The CDR3 runs to 12 residues. The CDR3 DNA reads TGCAGTGCTAGCGGGAGCACAGATACGCAGTATTTT. This sequence encodes CSASGSTDTQYF.

The chain recombines TRBV28 with TRBJ1-1; no clear D. V dropped 2 bases and J dropped 5 bases, with 15 bases sitting between them. From germline, CDR1 is MDHEN and CDR2 SYDVKM. This CDR3 has 15 amino acids. The CDR3 sequence: CASSLRSRSWTEAFF. DNA for the CDR3: TGTGCCAGCAGTTTAAGGTCCAGGAGCTGGACTGAAGCTTTCTTT.

In its sample, this clonotype was seen many times. The chain carries TRBV10-1 and TRBJ2-7, with D perhaps matching TRBD2 (5 bases). Trimming left V 2 bases short and J 0 bases short, with 11 bases between. The germline gives CDR1 WNHNN, CDR2 SYGVQD (reference sequence). This CDR3 is 15 amino acids long. The CDR3 sequence: CASSEVRDYSYEQYF. In DNA, the CDR3 is TGCGCCAGCAGTGAGGTTCGAGACTACTCCTACGAGCAGTACTTC.

The chain is built from TRBV18 and TRBJ1-1; TRBD1 agrees at 7 bases. With V trimmed by 6 bases and J by 3 bases, 10 bases remained unmatched. CDR1 KGHSH and CDR2 LQKENI come from the germline V gene. The CDR3 contains 15 residues. CDR3 residues: CASSLNRGRDTEAFF. For the CDR3, the DNA is TGTGCCAGCTCCCTAAACAGGGGTCGAGACACTGAAGCTTTCTTT.

The V gene is TRBV12-5, the J gene TRBJ2-5; TRBD1 agrees at 9 bases. CDR3 length: 13 residues. The germline V gene has CDR1 LGHNT and CDR2 FRNRAP. The V gene end was trimmed by 5 bases and the J gene end by 10 bases; junction bases not matched to a gene: 8. CDR3 in DNA: TGTGCTAGTGGTAAAGGGACAGGGTTTGACCAGTACTTC. Its translation is CASGKGTGFDQYF.

In this sample, this clonotype turned up many times. The CDR3 is CASSPDTALGNTIYF. DNA for the CDR3: TGTGCCAGCAGTCCAGACACGGCTCTAGGAAACACCATATATTTT. V usage is TRBV28 and J usage is TRBJ1-3; no clear D. V was shortened by 5 bases and J by 4 bases, with 15 bases between the two germline ends. Germline V gene lookup returns CDR1 MDHEN and CDR2 SYDVKM. The length of the CDR3 is 15 residues.

This clonotype was observed at least ten times. The V and J genes are TRBV9 and TRBJ2-3; D gene ambiguous. V was cut by 0 bases and J by 0 bases, with 8 bases left in between. CDR1 SGDLS and CDR2 YYNGEE come from the germline V gene. This CDR3 is built from 15 residues. CDR3 coding DNA: TGTGCCAGCAGCGTAGGCCTGATCAGCACAGATACGCAGTATTTT. Its translation: CASSVGLISTDTQYF. Using reference TRBV9 and TRBJ2-3 for the parts outside the CDR3, the full variable domain is DSGVTQTPKHLITATGQRVTLRCSPRSGDLSVYWYQQSLDQGLQFLIQYYNGEERAKGNILERFSAQQFPDLHSELNLSSLELGDSALYFCASSVGLISTDTQYFGPGTRLTVL.

This clonotype was picked up a small number of times. Relative to the germline gene, one junction end is altered; a read error may explain this. V is TRBV20-1 and J is TRBJ2-7, with 8 bases that match TRBD1. This CDR3 region has 12 residues. Germline V gene data show CDR1 as DFQATT and CDR2 as SNEGSKA (reference sequence). The CDR3 reads CSATGQGYEQYF. The CDR3 coding sequence is TGCAGTGCCACCGGACAGGGCTACGAGCAGTACTTT.

This clonotype was observed a handful of times. The genes are TRBV6-5 and TRBJ2-5, with no clear D. The CDR3 has 13 amino acids. CDR1 MNHEY and CDR2 SVGAGI come from the germline V gene. V dropped 2 bases and J dropped 2 bases, with 6 bases sitting between them. CDR3 DNA sequence: TGTGCCAGCAGTTACCGCAGGCAAGAGACCCAGTACTTC. Translated, it gives CASSYRRQETQYF.

This clonotype came up many times. The genes are TRBV5-1 and TRBJ1-1; D uncertain. Looked up from germline, CDR1 is SGHRS and CDR2 is YFSETQ. This CDR3 contains 14 residues. The V end lost 0 bases, the J end lost 7 bases, and 13 bases lay between the germline ends. The CDR3 sequence is CASSLARESDEAFF. The CDR3 DNA follows: TGCGCCAGCAGCTTGGCTAGGGAGAGCGATGAAGCTTTCTTT.

The chain combines TRBV29-1 with TRBJ1-2; D ambiguous. CDR1 is SQVTM, CDR2 ANQGSEA, per germline. The CDR3 is 13 residues long. Trimming left V 4 bases short and J 0 bases short, with 9 bases between. The CDR3 nucleotides read TGCAGCGTTGGAACCGACACTAACTATGGCTACACCTTC. It encodes CSVGTDTNYGYTF.